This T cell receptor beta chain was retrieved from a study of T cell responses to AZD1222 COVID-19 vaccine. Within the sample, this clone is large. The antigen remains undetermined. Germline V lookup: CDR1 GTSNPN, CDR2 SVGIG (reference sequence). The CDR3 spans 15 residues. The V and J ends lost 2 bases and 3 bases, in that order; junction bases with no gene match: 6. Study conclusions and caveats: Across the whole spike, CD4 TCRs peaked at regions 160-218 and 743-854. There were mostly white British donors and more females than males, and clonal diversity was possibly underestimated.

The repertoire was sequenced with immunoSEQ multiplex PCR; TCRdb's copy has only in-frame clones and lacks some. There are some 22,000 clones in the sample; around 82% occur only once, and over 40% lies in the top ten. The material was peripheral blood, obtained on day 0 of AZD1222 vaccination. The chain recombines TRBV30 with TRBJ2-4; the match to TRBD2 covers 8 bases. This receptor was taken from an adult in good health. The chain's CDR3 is CAWSPTGGFKNIQYF. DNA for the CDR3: TGTGCCTGGAGTCCGACGGGAGGGTTCAAAAACATTCAGTACTTC.